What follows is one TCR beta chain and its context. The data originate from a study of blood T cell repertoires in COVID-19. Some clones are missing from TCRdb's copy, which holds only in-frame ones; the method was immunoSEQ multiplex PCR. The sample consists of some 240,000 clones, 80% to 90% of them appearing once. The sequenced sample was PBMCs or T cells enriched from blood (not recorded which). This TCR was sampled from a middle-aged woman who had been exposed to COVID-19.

This chain's CDR3 is CASSQVGAGIGYTF. As DNA, the CDR3 is TGTGCCAGCAGCCAAGTTGGGGCAGGGATTGGCTACACCTTC. The V call is TRBV3-1 (or the pseudogene TRBV3-2), the J call TRBJ1-2; TRBD1 might be the D (5 bases). Germline CDR1 and CDR2: LGHDT and YNNKEL (reference sequence). This CDR3 is 14 amino acids long. The V and J ends lost 1 base and 7 bases respectively, with 13 bases between them.